Listed here are 19 T cell receptor beta chains from one sample, sequenced in a study of cytotoxic CD8 clonotypes in ibrutinib-treated CLL. Some clones are missing from TCRdb's copy, which holds only in-frame ones; the method was immunoSEQ multiplex PCR. This table has nearly 300,000 clones, less than 85% appearing once. Specimen: PBMCs, collected at disease progression, from a patient treated with ibrutinib. The receptors shown here come from a human donor with chronic lymphocytic leukemia.

This clone has only a few counts. V gene TRBV9 combines with J gene TRBJ2-2, with TRBD1 identical over 7 bases. CDR1 is SGDLS, CDR2 YYNGEE, per germline. V was clipped by 2 bases and J by 6 bases; unmatched bases: 4. This CDR3 region has 14 residues. CDR3 coding DNA: TGTGCCAGCAGCGTTAGACAGGGTCCCGGGGAGCTGTTTTTT. The encoded protein is CASSVRQGPGELFF.

This clone came up a few times. The chain combines TRBV10-3 with TRBJ2-5; TRBD1 matches at 10 bases. From germline, CDR1 is ENHRY and CDR2 SYGVKD. The V gene end was trimmed by 4 bases and the J gene end by 5 bases; junction bases not matched to a gene: 13. The CDR3 has 17 residues. For the CDR3, the DNA is TGTGCCATCAGTGGATGGGACAGGGGTCTTTTTAATGAGACCCAGTACTTC. It codes for CAISGWDRGLFNETQYF.

The chain is built from TRBV5-1 and TRBJ2-3, with D hard to call. CDR1 and CDR2 (germline): SGHRS, YFSETQ. Trimming stripped 2 bases from V and 4 bases from J, with 8 bases between. This CDR3 has 13 amino acids. CDR3 coding DNA: TGCGCCAGCAGCTTTTGGGAAGCAGATACGCAGTATTTT. As protein: CASSFWEADTQYF. Full variable domain (missing parts from reference TRBV5-1 and TRBJ2-3): KAGVTQTPRYLIKTRGQQVTLSCSPISGHRSVSWYQQTPGQGLQFLFEYFSETQRNKGNFPGRFSGRQFSNSRSEMNVSTLELGDSALYLCASSFWEADTQYFGPGTRLTVL.

The chain has TRBV4-1 and TRBJ2-2, with a possible D match to TRBD2 (5 bases). Trimming shortened V by 0 bases and J by 6 bases, and 14 bases separated the two germline ends. The CDR3 spans 16 residues. Per germline, CDR1 MGHRA and CDR2 YSYEKL. The CDR3 loop reads CASSQDIPAVPGELFF. The DNA for the CDR3 is TGCGCCAGCAGCCAAGATATACCAGCGGTCCCCGGGGAGCTGTTTTTT.

This chain joins TRBV5-1 and TRBJ1-5; 9 bases match TRBD1. Losses at the gene ends were 7 bases for V and 0 bases for J; bases not matched to a gene: 8. The CDR3 has 16 residues. The V gene's germline CDR1 is SGHRS and CDR2 YFSETQ. In nucleotides, the CDR3 is TGCGCCAGCGCAGCTCGGACAGGGGATAGCAATCAGCCCCAGCATTTT. Residues: CASAARTGDSNQPQHF. Full variable domain (rest looked up from reference TRBV5-1 and TRBJ1-5): KAGVTQTPRYLIKTRGQQVTLSCSPISGHRSVSWYQQTPGQGLQFLFEYFSETQRNKGNFPGRFSGRQFSNSRSEMNVSTLELGDSALYLCASAARTGDSNQPQHFGDGTRLSIL.

CDR3 loop: CASSYSGTGKNQPQHF. CDR3 nucleotides: TGTGCCAGCAGTTACTCCGGGACAGGGAAAAATCAGCCCCAGCATTTT. This rearrangement joins TRBV6-6 to TRBJ1-5, with 9 nucleotides matching TRBD1. Germline CDR1 MNHNY, CDR2 SVGAGI (reference sequence). The CDR3 sequence is 16 residues long. V shed 0 bases and J 4 bases; nucleotides not matched to a gene: 4.

The chain combines TRBV19 with TRBJ1-6, with 7 bases aligning to TRBD1. CDR3 length: 17 residues. V shed 5 bases, J shed 10 bases, and the junction held 17 bases outside the gene matches. CDR1 and CDR2 from the germline V gene are LNHDA and SQIVND (reference sequence). This chain's CDR3 is CASSDPGTSRGTSPLHF. In DNA form, the CDR3 reads TGTGCCAGTAGTGATCCCGGGACATCCAGGGGGACCTCACCCCTCCACTTT.

This clone showed up just a few times. J is TRBJ2-7 and V is TRBV5-1, with 10 bases matching TRBD2. The CDR3 is 15 residues long. Per the germline V gene, CDR1 is SGHRS and CDR2 is YFSETQ. The trim removed 0 bases at V and 7 bases at J, leaving 7 bases unmatched. CDR3 amino acids: CASSLGSGRAREQYF. CDR3 in DNA: TGCGCCAGCAGCTTGGGAAGCGGGAGGGCCAGGGAGCAGTACTTC. The full variable domain, completed using reference TRBV5-1 and TRBJ2-7, is KAGVTQTPRYLIKTRGQQVTLSCSPISGHRSVSWYQQTPGQGLQFLFEYFSETQRNKGNFPGRFSGRQFSNSRSEMNVSTLELGDSALYLCASSLGSGRAREQYFGPGTRLTVT.

V is TRBV4-1 and J is TRBJ2-5; D not certain. The length of the CDR3 is 13 residues. Trimming stripped 1 base from V and 7 bases from J, with 10 bases between. Germline CDR1 is MGHRA and CDR2 is YSYEKL. This chain's CDR3 is CASSQGLGVTQYF. CDR3 DNA sequence: TGCGCCAGCAGCCAAGGCCTGGGCGTGACCCAGTACTTC.

The rearrangement uses TRBV4-2 and TRBJ2-1; the match to TRBD1 covers 8 bases. The CDR3 contains 16 residues. With 0 bases clipped from V and 4 bases from J, the junction kept 5 bases outside the gene matches. CDR1 and CDR2 from the germline V gene are LGHNA and YNFKEQ. DNA of the CDR3: TGTGCCAGCAGCCAAGAAAGGGACAGGAAGTACAATGAGCAGTTCTTC. Encoded protein: CASSQERDRKYNEQFF.

This chain joins TRBV27 and TRBJ1-2; maybe TRBD1 (6 bases). This CDR3 is 14 amino acids long. Germline V lookup: CDR1 MNHEY, CDR2 SMNVEV (reference sequence). The germline V and J ends were trimmed by 6 bases and 4 bases, with 15 bases remaining between them. CDR3 loop: CASRRRGGPYGYTF. The CDR3 nucleotides read TGTGCCAGCAGACGCCGGGGGGGGCCCTATGGCTACACCTTC.

V is TRBV5-1 and J is TRBJ1-3, with D unclear. Germline lookup yields CDR1 SGHRS and CDR2 YFSETQ. This CDR3 region has 15 residues. Trimming shortened V by 4 bases and J by 0 bases, and 11 bases separated the two germline ends. CDR3 sequence reads: CASSDSGSSGNTIYF. The CDR3 nucleotides are TGCGCCAGCAGCGACTCCGGGAGCTCTGGAAACACCATATATTTT.

The chain recombines TRBV9 with TRBJ2-3; D is perhaps TRBD1 (5 bases). V lost 0 bases, J lost 2 bases, and 13 bases lay in between. The germline gives CDR1 SGDLS, CDR2 YYNGEE. This CDR3 comprises 16 residues. CDR3 DNA: TGTGCCAGCAGCGTAGCCCCGACAGCTTTCACAGATACGCAGTATTTT. This sequence encodes CASSVAPTAFTDTQYF.

The chain has TRBV7-3 and TRBJ2-3; D tentatively reads TRBD1 or TRBD2 (5 bases each). Germline V gene sequence: CDR1 SGHTA, CDR2 FQGTGA. The CDR3 spans 15 residues. Trimming pared 4 bases from V and 1 base from J, leaving 12 bases between. The CDR3 reads CASSSIPGRTDTQYF. The CDR3 DNA reads as TGTGCCAGCAGCTCGATCCCGGGGCGCACAGATACGCAGTATTTT.

The rearrangement uses TRBV30 and TRBJ1-1; 9 nucleotides line up with TRBD1. CDR1 is GTSNPN, CDR2 SVGIG, per germline (reference sequence). The ends lost 3 bases at V and 4 bases at J; junction bases unmatched: 15. This CDR3 is 17 amino acids long. CDR3: CAWSPLGRDRVTTEAFF. CDR3 bases: TGTGCCTGGAGCCCGCTTGGGAGGGACAGGGTGACCACTGAAGCTTTCTTT.

V and J are TRBV29-1 and TRBJ2-1; D gene uncertain. Per the germline V gene, CDR1 is SQVTM and CDR2 is ANQGSEA. V lost 3 bases, J lost 0 bases, and 9 bases lay in between. This CDR3 region has 14 residues. CDR3 bases: TGCAGCGTTGACCGGACGAGCTCCTACAATGAGCAGTTCTTC. It translates to CSVDRTSSYNEQFF.

This clone was detected only a few times. V usage is TRBV4-1 and J usage is TRBJ1-1; the D is unclear. The CDR3 contains 14 residues. The germline gives CDR1 MGHRA, CDR2 YSYEKL. The germline V and J ends were trimmed by 0 bases and 5 bases, with 10 bases remaining between them. CDR3 residues: CASSQDFLDTEAFF. CDR3 DNA sequence: TGCGCCAGCAGCCAAGATTTCTTGGATACTGAAGCTTTCTTT.

The V call is TRBV7-8, the J call TRBJ2-5; TRBD1 matches 9 bases. There are 15 residues in the CDR3. Germline CDR1 SGHVS, CDR2 FQNEAQ. After removal of 1 base from V and 3 bases from J, the junction contained 3 bases not matched to a gene. CDR3 DNA sequence: TGTGCCAGCAGCTTAGTGGGGACAGGGAAAGAGACCCAGTACTTC. Protein sequence: CASSLVGTGKETQYF. Full variable domain (outside the CDR3, taken from reference TRBV7-8 and TRBJ2-5): GAGVSQSPRYKVAKRGQDVALRCDPISGHVSLFWYQQALGQGPEFLTYFQNEAQLDKSGLPSDRFFAERPEGSVSTLKIQRTQQEDSAVYLCASSLVGTGKETQYFGPGTRLLVL.

This clone was seen more than once but under ten times. This sequence joins TRBV14 and TRBJ2-3; no clear D gene. The length of the CDR3 is 17 residues. Germline-derived CDR1 and CDR2 are SGHDN and FVKESK. The V and J ends lost 0 bases and 4 bases respectively, with 17 bases between them. In nucleotides, the CDR3 is TGTGCCAGCAGCCAAGACAGGAGTAGGTTGTTCGCAGATACGCAGTATTTT. Protein: CASSQDRSRLFADTQYF.